This TCR beta chain was profiled in a study of vaccination effects on CD4 cells after COVID-19. This clone was seen only a few times. Its specificity is unknown. Points from the study as a whole: Marked clonal contraction of both clone types appeared late after vaccination.

The repertoire was sequenced with immunoSEQ multiplex PCR; TCRdb's copy has only in-frame clones and lacks some. Of about 35,000 clones listed, roughly 82% were seen once; the top ten hold about 1.6%. ViraFEST used viral peptide pools to expand antigen-specific CD4+ T cells before sequencing. Culturing for about 10 days preceded CD4+ T cell isolation. Participants were vaccinated with two doses of either the BNT162b2 or mRNA-1273 vaccine. This clonotype was sampled from a human donor who received a COVID-19 vaccine. Some clones in this sample may be carry-over from other donors' samples. Source: CD4+ T cells from PBMCs cultured with HCoV-NL63 spike peptides, taken after COVID-19 vaccination.

This chain's CDR3 is CASSVDLQGPTIQETQYF. DNA of the CDR3: TGTGCCAGCAGCGTAGATTTGCAGGGCCCGACGATACAAGAGACCCAGTACTTC. The chain recombines TRBV9 with TRBJ2-5, with a possible D match to TRBD1 (5 bases). The CDR3 sequence is 18 residues long. The V and J ends lost 0 bases and 2 bases respectively, with 20 bases between them. Germline assignment: CDR1 SGDLS and CDR2 YYNGEE.